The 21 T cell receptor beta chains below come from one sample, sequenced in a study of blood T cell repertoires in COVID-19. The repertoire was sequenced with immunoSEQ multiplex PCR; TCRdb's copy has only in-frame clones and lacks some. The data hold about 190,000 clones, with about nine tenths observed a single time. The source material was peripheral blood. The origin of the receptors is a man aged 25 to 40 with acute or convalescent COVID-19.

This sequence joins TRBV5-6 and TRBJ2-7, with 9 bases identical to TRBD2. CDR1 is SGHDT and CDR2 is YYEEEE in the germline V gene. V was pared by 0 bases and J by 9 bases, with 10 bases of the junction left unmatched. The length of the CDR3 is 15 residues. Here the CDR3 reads CASSLGRLAGMGQYF. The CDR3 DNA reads TGTGCCAGCAGCTTGGGAAGGCTAGCGGGAATGGGGCAGTACTTC.

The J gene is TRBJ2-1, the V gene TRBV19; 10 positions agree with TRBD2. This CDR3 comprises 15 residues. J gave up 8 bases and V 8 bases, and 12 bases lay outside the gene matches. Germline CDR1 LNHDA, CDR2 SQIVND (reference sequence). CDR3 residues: CASVPSGSRNHEQFF. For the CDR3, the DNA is TGTGCCAGTGTACCTAGCGGGAGTAGGAACCATGAGCAGTTCTTC. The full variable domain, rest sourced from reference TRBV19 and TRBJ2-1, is DGGITQSPKYLFRKEGQNVTLSCEQNLNHDAMYWYRQDPGQGLRLIYYSQIVNDFQKGDIAEGYSVSREKKESFPLTVTSAQKNPTAFYLCASVPSGSRNHEQFFGPGTRLTVL.

Here the CDR3 reads CASEGAPRNEQFF. CDR3 coding DNA: TGTGCCAGTGAGGGGGCTCCGCGGAATGAGCAGTTCTTC. This chain links TRBV28 with TRBJ2-1; TRBD1 matches 7 bases. With 9 bases clipped from V and 7 bases from J, the junction kept 9 bases outside the gene matches. This CDR3 contains 13 residues. Per the germline V gene, CDR1 is MDHEN and CDR2 is SYDVKM.

The CDR3 is CASSLVLAVGTGELFF. In DNA, the CDR3 is TGCGCCAGCAGCTTGGTCCTAGCGGTGGGAACCGGGGAGCTGTTTTTT. The rearrangement links TRBV5-1 to TRBJ2-2; 7 bases match TRBD2. This CDR3 region has 16 residues. The ends lost 0 bases at V and 5 bases at J; junction bases unmatched: 7. Germline values: CDR1 SGHRS, CDR2 YFSETQ.

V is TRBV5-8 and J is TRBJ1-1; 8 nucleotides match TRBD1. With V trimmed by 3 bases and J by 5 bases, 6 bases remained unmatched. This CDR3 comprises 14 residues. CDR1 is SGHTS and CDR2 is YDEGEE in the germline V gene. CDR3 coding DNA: TGTGCCAGCAGCTCGGACAGGGTAAGGACTGAAGCTTTCTTT. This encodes CASSSDRVRTEAFF.

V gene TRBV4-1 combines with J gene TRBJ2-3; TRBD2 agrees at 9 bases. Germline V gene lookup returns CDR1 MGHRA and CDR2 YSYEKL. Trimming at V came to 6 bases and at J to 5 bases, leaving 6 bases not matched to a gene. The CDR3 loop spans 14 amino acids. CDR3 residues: CASSPGLARDTQYF. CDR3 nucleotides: TGCGCCAGCAGTCCGGGACTAGCAAGAGATACGCAGTATTTT.

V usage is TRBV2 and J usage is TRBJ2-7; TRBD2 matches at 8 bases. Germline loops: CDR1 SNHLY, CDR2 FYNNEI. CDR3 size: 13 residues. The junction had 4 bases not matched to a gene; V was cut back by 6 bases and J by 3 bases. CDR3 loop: CASSREGYYEQYF. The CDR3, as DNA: TGTGCCAGCAGCCGGGAGGGCTACTACGAGCAGTACTTC.

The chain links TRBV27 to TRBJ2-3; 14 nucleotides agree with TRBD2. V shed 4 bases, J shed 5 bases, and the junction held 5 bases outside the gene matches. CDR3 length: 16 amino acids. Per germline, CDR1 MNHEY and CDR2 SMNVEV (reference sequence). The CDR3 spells CASSYGLAGGRDTQYF. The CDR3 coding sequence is TGTGCCAGCAGTTACGGACTAGCGGGAGGTAGAGATACGCAGTATTTT.

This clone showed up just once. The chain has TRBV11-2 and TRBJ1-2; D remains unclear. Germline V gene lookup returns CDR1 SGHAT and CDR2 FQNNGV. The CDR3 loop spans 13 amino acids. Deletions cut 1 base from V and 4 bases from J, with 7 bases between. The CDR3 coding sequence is TGTGCCAGCAGCTTAGGAGGGAGCTATGGCTACACCTTC. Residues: CASSLGGSYGYTF.

As DNA, the CDR3 is TGTGCCAGCATCCTCCCGGGACAGGGAAGTCTGTACACCTTC. Encoded protein: CASILPGQGSLYTF. The chain recombines TRBV28 with TRBJ1-2; 9 bases line up with TRBD1. The ends lost 7 bases at V and 11 bases at J; junction bases unmatched: 14. The CDR3 consists of 14 residues. CDR1 and CDR2 (germline): MDHEN, SYDVKM.

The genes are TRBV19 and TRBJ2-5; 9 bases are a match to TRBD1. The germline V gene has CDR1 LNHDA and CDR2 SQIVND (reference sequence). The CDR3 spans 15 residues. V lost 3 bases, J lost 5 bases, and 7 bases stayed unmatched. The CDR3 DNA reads TGTGCCAGTAGTATTCCAAACAGGGGGCGTGAGACCCAGTACTTC. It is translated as CASSIPNRGRETQYF.

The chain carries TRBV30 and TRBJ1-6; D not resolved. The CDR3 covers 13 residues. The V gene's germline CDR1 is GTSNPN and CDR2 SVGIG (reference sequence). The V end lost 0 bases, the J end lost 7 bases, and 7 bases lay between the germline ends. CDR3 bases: TGTGCCTGGAGTGTCAACACGAATTCACCCCTCCACTTT. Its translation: CAWSVNTNSPLHF.

CDR3 sequence (DNA): TGTGCCAGCAGCAATAACCAGGGTATGGAAAGCACCATATATTTT. It yields the protein CASSNNQGMESTIYF. The rearrangement joins TRBV7-9 to TRBJ1-3; D possibly corresponds to TRBD1 (5 bases). Trimming shortened V by 5 bases and J by 9 bases, and 20 bases separated the two germline ends. Germline V lookup: CDR1 SEHNR, CDR2 FQNEAQ (reference sequence). The CDR3 loop spans 15 amino acids.

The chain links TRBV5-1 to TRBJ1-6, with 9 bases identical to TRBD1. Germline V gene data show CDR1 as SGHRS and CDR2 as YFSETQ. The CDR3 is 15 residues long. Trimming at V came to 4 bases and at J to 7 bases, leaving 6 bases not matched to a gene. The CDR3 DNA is TGCGCCAGCAGCCGCCTTGACAGGGGGAATTCACCCCTCCACTTT. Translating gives CASSRLDRGNSPLHF. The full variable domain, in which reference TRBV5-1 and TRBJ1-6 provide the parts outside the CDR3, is KAGVTQTPRYLIKTRGQQVTLSCSPISGHRSVSWYQQTPGQGLQFLFEYFSETQRNKGNFPGRFSGRQFSNSRSEMNVSTLELGDSALYLCASSRLDRGNSPLHFGNGTRLTVT.

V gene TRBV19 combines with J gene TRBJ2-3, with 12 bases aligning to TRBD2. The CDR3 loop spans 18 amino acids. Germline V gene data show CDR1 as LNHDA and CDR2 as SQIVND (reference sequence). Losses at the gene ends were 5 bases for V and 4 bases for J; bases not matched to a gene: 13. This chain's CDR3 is CASSAAVLAGGRADTQYF. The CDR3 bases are TGTGCCAGTAGTGCAGCGGTACTAGCGGGGGGTCGTGCAGATACGCAGTATTTT.

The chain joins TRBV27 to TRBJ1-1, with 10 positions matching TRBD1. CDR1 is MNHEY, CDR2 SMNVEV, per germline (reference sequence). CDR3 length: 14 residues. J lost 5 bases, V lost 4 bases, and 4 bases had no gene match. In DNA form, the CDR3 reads TGTGCCAGCAGTTCCCGACAGGGGGCAACTGAAGCTTTCTTT. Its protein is CASSSRQGATEAFF.

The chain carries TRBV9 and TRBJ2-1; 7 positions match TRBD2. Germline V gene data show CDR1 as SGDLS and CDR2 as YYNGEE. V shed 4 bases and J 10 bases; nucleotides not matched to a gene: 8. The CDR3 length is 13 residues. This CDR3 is CASSKDWGGEQFF. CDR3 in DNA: TGTGCCAGCAGCAAGGATTGGGGAGGGGAGCAGTTCTTC.

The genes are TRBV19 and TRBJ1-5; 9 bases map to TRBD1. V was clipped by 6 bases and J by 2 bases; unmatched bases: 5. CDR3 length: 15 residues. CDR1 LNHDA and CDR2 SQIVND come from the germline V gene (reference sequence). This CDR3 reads CASRARDRGNQPQHF. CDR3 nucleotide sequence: TGTGCCAGTAGGGCAAGGGACAGGGGCAATCAGCCCCAGCATTTT.

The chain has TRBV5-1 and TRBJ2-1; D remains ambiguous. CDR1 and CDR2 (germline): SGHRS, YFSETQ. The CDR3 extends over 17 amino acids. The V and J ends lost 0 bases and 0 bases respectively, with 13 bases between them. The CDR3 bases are TGCGCCAGCAGCTTGGGAGGTGCCCGATACTCCTACAATGAGCAGTTCTTC. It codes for CASSLGGARYSYNEQFF.

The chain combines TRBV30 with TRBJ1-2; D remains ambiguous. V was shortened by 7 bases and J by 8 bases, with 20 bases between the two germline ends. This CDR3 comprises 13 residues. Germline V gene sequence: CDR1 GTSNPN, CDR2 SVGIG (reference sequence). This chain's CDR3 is CASLGREVGGYTF. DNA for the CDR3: TGTGCCTCCCTGGGGAGGGAGGTTGGAGGCTACACCTTC.

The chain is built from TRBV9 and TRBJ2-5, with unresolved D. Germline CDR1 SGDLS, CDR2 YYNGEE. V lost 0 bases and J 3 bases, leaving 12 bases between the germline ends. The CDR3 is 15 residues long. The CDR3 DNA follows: TGTGCCAGCAGCGTAGGTCAGGTCTTGGAAGAGACCCAGTACTTC. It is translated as CASSVGQVLEETQYF.